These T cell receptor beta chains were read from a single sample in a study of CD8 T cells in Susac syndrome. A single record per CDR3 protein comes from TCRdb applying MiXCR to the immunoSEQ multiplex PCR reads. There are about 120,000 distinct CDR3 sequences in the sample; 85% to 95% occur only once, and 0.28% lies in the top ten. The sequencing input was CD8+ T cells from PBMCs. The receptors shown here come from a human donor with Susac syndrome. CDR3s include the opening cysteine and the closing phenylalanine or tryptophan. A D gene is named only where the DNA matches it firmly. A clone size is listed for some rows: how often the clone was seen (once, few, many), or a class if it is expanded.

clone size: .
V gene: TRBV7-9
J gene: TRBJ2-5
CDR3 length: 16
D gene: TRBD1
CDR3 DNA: TGTGCCAGCAGCTTAGCGCGGACAGGGGGCGAAGAGACCCAGTACTTC
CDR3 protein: CASSLARTGGEETQYF

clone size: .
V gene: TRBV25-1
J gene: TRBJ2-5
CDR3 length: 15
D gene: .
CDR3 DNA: TGTGCCAGCAGTGAATATTATAACGGCCAAGAGACCCAGTACTTC
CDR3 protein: CASSEYYNGQETQYF

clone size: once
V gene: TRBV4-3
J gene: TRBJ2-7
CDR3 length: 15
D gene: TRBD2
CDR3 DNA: TGCGCCAGCAGCCAAGACTACGGGGGGGCAAACGAGCAGTACTTC
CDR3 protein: CASSQDYGGANEQYF

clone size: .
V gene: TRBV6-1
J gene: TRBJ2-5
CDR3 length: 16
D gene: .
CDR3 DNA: TGTGCCAGTTACCCACTGGGCGGGGTCCCCCAAGAGACCCAGTACTTC
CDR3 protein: CASYPLGGVPQETQYF

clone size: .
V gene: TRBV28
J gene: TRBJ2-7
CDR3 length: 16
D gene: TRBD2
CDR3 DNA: TGTGCCAGCAGTTTGGCTAGCGGGGGACTCTCCTACGAGCAGTACTTC
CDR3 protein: CASSLASGGLSYEQYF

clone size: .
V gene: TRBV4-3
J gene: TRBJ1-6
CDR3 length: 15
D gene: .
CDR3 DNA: TGCGCCAGCAGCCAAGACGACGCCTATAATTCACCCCTCCACTTT
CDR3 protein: CASSQDDAYNSPLHF

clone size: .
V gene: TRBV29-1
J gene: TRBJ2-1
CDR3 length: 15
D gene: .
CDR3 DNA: TGCAGCGTTGAGGGTTGGGGGGAAGGGGTCGATGAGCAGTTCTTC
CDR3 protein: CSVEGWGEGVDEQFF

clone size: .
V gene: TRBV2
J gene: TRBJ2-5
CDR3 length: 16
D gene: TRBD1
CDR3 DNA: TGTGCCAGCAGTTCCCCGGGACAGGGAATGGGAGAGACCCAGTACTTC
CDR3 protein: CASSSPGQGMGETQYF

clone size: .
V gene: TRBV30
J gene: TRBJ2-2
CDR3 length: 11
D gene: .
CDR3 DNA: TGTGCCTCCGTCGACACCGGGGAGCTGTTTTTT
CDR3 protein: CASVDTGELFF

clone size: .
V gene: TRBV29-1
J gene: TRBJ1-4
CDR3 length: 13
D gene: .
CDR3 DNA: TGCAGCGTTGTAGAAGGGGTCAACGAAAAACTGTTTTTT
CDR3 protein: CSVVEGVNEKLFF

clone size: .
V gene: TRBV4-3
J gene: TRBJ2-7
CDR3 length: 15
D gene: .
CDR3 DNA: TGCGCCAGCAGCCAAACACATCCTAGCGTCTACGAGCAGTACTTC
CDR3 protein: CASSQTHPSVYEQYF

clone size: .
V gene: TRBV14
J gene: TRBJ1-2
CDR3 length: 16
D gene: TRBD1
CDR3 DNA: TGTGCCAGCAGCCAGTTCCGGGACAGAGCTAACTATGGCTACACCTTC
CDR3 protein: CASSQFRDRANYGYTF

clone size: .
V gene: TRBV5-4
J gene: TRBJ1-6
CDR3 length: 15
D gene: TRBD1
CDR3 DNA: TGTGCCAGCAGCCGACAGGGGGCCTGGAATTCACCCCTCCACTTT
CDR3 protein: CASSRQGAWNSPLHF

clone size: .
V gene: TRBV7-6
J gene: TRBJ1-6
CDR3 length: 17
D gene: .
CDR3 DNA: TGTGCCAGCAGCTTAGCGGAGGGGGGCGATGCTAATTCACCCCTCCACTTT
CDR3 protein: CASSLAEGGDANSPLHF

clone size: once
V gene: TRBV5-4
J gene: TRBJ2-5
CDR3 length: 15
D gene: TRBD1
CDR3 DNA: TGTGCCAGCAGTTTACCGGGACAGGGGAAAGAGACCCAGTACTTC
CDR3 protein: CASSLPGQGKETQYF

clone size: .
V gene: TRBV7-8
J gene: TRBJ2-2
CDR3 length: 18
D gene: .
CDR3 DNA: TGTGCCAGCATCTACGGGGAGGAAGAATCACGTTACACCGGGGAGCTGTTTTTT
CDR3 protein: CASIYGEEESRYTGELFF

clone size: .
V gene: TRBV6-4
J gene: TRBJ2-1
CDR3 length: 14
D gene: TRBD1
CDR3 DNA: TGTGCCAGCAGTGCGGACAGGGGAGGCAATGAGCAGTTCTTC
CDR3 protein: CASSADRGGNEQFF

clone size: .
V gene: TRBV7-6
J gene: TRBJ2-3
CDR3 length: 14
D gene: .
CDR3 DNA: TGTGCCAGCAGCTTAGGTCCAGTCAGGGATACGCAGTATTTT
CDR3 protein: CASSLGPVRDTQYF

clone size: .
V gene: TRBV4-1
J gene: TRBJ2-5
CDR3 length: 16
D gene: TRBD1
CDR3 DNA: TGCGCCAGCAGCCCCCAGGGGGGACAGGGTTTGGAGACCCAGTACTTC
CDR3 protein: CASSPQGGQGLETQYF

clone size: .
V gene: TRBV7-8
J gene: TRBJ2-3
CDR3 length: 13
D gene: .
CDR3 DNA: TGTGCCAGCAGCTTAGATAGGCAAGATACGCAGTATTTT
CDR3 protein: CASSLDRQDTQYF

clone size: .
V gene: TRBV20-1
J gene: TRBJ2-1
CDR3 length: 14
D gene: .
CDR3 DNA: TGCAGTGCCGAGGGGGGGGCGGTTTACGGTGAGCAGTTCTTC
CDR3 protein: CSAEGGAVYGEQFF

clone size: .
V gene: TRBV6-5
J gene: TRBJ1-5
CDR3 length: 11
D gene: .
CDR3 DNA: TGTGCCAGCAGTTACAATCAGCCCCAGCATTTT
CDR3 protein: CASSYNQPQHF

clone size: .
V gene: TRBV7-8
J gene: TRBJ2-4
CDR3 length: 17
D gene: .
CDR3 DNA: TGTGCCAGCAGCTTAGAAGGCGGGGCAATAGCCAAAAACATTCAGTACTTC
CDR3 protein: CASSLEGGAIAKNIQYF

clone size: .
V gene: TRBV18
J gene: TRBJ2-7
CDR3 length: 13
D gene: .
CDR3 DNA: TGTGCCAGCTCACCACCAGAGACCTACGAGCAGTACTTC
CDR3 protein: CASSPPETYEQYF

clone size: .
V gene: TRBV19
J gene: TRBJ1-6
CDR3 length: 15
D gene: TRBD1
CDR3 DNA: TGTGCCAGTAGAGGGACAGGCGTTTATAATTCACCCCTCCACTTT
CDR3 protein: CASRGTGVYNSPLHF

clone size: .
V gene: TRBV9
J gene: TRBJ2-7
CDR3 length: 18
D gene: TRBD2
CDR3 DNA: TGTGCCAGCAGCGCCCGAGACGGAAGGCGGGGGGGTGTCCACGAGCAGTACTTC
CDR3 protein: CASSARDGRRGGVHEQYF

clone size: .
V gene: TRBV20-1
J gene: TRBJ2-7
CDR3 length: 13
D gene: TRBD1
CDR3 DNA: TGCAGTGCCCGGGGACAGGCTCTCTACGAGCAGTACTTC
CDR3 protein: CSARGQALYEQYF

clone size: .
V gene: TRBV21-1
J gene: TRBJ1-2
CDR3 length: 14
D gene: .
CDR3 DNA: TGTGCCAGCAATATGAGAAGGGGGCCTCATGGCTACACCTTC
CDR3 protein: CASNMRRGPHGYTF

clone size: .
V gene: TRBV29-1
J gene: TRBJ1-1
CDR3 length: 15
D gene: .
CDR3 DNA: TGCAGCGCCCTGGGTGGAGGGCTGGACGGCACTGAAGCTTTCTTT
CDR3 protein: CSALGGGLDGTEAFF

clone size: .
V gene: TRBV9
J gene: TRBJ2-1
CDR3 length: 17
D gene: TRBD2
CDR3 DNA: TGTGCCAGCAGCGTAGAGATGAGCGGGGTTGGTAGAAATGAGCAGTTCTTC
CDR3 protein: CASSVEMSGVGRNEQFF

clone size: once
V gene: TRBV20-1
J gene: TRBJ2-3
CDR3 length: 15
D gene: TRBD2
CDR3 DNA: TGCAGTGCGACAGGACTAGCGGGGGTCCTAGATACGCAGTATTTT
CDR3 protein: CSATGLAGVLDTQYF

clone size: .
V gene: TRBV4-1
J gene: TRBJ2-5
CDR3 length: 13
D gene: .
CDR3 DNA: TGCGCCAGCAGCCAGAGCCCAGGGGAGACCCAGTACTTC
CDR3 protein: CASSQSPGETQYF